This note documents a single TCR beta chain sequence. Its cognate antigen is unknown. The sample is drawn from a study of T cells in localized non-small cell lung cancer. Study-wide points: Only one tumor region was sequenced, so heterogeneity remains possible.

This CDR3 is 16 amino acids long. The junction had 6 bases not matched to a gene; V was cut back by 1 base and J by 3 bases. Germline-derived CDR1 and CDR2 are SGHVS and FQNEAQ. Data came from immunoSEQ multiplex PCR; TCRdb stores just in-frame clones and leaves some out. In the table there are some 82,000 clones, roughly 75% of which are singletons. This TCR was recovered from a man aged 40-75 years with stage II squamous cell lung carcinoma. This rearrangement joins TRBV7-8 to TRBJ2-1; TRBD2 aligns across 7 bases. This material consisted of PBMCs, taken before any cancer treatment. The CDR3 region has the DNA TGTGCCAGCAGCTTAGATTGGACTAGTCACTACAATGAGCAGTTCTTC. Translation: CASSLDWTSHYNEQFF.